This T cell receptor beta chain derives from a study of blood T cells in healthy people across ages. Study-wide findings and caveats: Observed TCR beta diversity showed a strong correlation with the percentage of naive T cells as measured by flow cytometry. A conclusive naive versus antigen-experienced comparison was prevented by the unsorted PBMCs. Any changes in expanded clonotypes were possibly confounded, as donor CMV status remained unknown.

Per sample, no less than 5 micrograms of total RNA were extracted. The table lists this clonotype with a few counts. Its antigen is not known. Germline V gene lookup returns CDR1 SGHTA and CDR2 FQGTGA. This CDR3 has 16 amino acids. The trim removed 5 bases at V and 1 base at J, leaving 7 bases unmatched. Next came a second PCR, run for about 7 to 12 cycles, which used a sample-barcoded 5' primer along with a J-beta primer mix. TCRdb analysed the 5' RACE reads with MiXCR anew, one entry per CDR3 protein. The sample lists about 670,000 distinct CDR3 sequences, around 38% seen once, with about 32% in the top ten.

The chain employs TRBV7-3 and TRBJ2-5; TRBD1 agrees at 10 bases. The source is a man aged 80 or over in good health. Sequenced input: blood. CDR3 residues: CASSLLGTGAQETQYF. CDR3 coding DNA: TGTGCCAGCAGCCTCCTCGGGACAGGGGCCCAAGAGACCCAGTACTTC.